The 28 T cell receptor beta chains reported below all come from one sample, sequenced in a study of blood T cell repertoires in COVID-19. The data were produced by immunoSEQ multiplex PCR, yet TCRdb's version contains in-frame clones alone and is incomplete. Of about 25,000 clones in the sample, 65% to 90% were seen once. Sequencing used peripheral blood. The receptors come from a man older than 75 with active or convalescent COVID-19.

The genes are TRBV11-2 and TRBJ2-1, with no clear D. Germline V gene lookup returns CDR1 SGHAT and CDR2 FQNNGV. The CDR3 sequence is 14 residues long. Trimming removed 5 bases at V and 4 bases at J, with 12 bases between. CDR3: CASSTSLGYNEQFF. The CDR3 DNA sequence: TGTGCCAGCAGCACATCACTCGGGTACAATGAGCAGTTCTTC.

The V gene is TRBV7-9, the J gene TRBJ1-5, with D perhaps matching TRBD1 (5 bases). Germline lookup yields CDR1 SEHNR and CDR2 FQNEAQ (reference sequence). This CDR3 is built from 15 residues. Trimming took off 5 bases at V and 6 bases at J, with 17 bases between the two ends. For the CDR3, the DNA is TGTGCCAGCAGCCCGAGCGGGGGTGAGGGTCAGCCCCAGCATTTT. Translating gives CASSPSGGEGQPQHF.

The genes are TRBV19 and TRBJ2-1; 14 bases align to TRBD2. The V segment lost 5 bases and the J segment 6 bases; nucleotides outside the gene matches: 6. The length of the CDR3 is 16 residues. Per the germline V gene, CDR1 is LNHDA and CDR2 is SQIVND (reference sequence). DNA of the CDR3: TGTGCCAGTAGTCCGACGACTAGCGGGGGGGCCAATGAGCAGTTCTTC. It translates to CASSPTTSGGANEQFF.

Only a few counts were recorded for this clone. The V and J genes are TRBV6-6 and TRBJ1-2, with TRBD1 as a possible D gene (5 bases). The CDR3 is 13 residues long. V was cut by 6 bases and J by 7 bases, with 15 bases left in between. Germline V CDR1 and CDR2: MNHNY, SVGAGI (reference sequence). DNA for the CDR3: TGTGCCAGCAGAACCCAGGGTAGAGGTGGCTACACCTTC. Translation gives CASRTQGRGGYTF.

This sequence joins TRBV20-1 and TRBJ2-3; 8 bases match TRBD2. The germline gives CDR1 DFQATT, CDR2 SNEGSKA (reference sequence). Trimming cost V 3 bases and J 4 bases; bases outside gene matches: 6. CDR3 length: 14 amino acids. CDR3 sequence reads: CSASIAGSADTQYF. The CDR3 DNA sequence: TGCAGTGCTAGTATAGCGGGGTCGGCAGATACGCAGTATTTT.

The rearrangement links TRBV3-1 (or the pseudogene TRBV3-2) to TRBJ2-5; 7 nucleotides match TRBD1. V gave up 6 bases and J gave up 0 bases; unmatched junction bases: 4. The CDR3 length is 14 residues. Germline V gene sequence: CDR1 LGHDT, CDR2 YNNKEL (reference sequence). CDR3 sequence (DNA): TGTGCCAGCAGAGCGACAGGGAACCAAGAGACCCAGTACTTC. As protein: CASRATGNQETQYF.

The chain couples TRBV4-2 to TRBJ2-2; TRBD2 matches 8 bases. This CDR3 has 15 amino acids. Germline values: CDR1 LGHNA, CDR2 YNFKEQ. Unmatched junction bases numbered 5, after V lost 3 bases and J lost 5 bases. DNA of the CDR3: TGTGCCAGCAGCCATACGGGGGGGGATACCGGGGAGCTGTTTTTT. It codes for CASSHTGGDTGELFF.

The genes are TRBV7-8 and TRBJ1-2; D gene uncertain. The CDR3 covers 13 residues. Trimming pared 2 bases from V and 0 bases from J, leaving 4 bases between. From germline, CDR1 is SGHVS and CDR2 FQNEAQ. DNA of the CDR3: TGTGCCAGCAGCTTATCAGCTAACTATGGCTACACCTTC. This translates into CASSLSANYGYTF.

The rearrangement links TRBV4-2 to TRBJ2-3, with D perhaps TRBD2 (6 bases). This CDR3 spans 15 amino acids. The germline V gene has CDR1 LGHNA and CDR2 YNFKEQ. Trimming took off 1 base at V and 6 bases at J, with 14 bases between the two ends. The CDR3 here is CASSQVFGAGDTQYF. The CDR3 nucleotides read TGTGCCAGCAGCCAAGTGTTCGGGGCGGGGGATACGCAGTATTTT.

The chain uses TRBV11-2 and TRBJ2-7; TRBD2 aligns across 8 bases. The CDR3 length is 16 residues. The trim removed 1 base at V and 5 bases at J, leaving 10 bases unmatched. From germline, CDR1 is SGHAT and CDR2 FQNNGV. The CDR3 loop is CASSLGGGLVPHEQYF. The CDR3 DNA sequence: TGTGCCAGCAGCTTAGGGGGGGGACTAGTCCCTCACGAGCAGTACTTC.

This clone has just a few counts. The chain employs TRBV5-1 and TRBJ1-3; 7 nucleotides align to TRBD1. J gave up 4 bases and V 3 bases, and 1 base lay outside the gene matches. Germline CDR1 is SGHRS and CDR2 is YFSETQ. This CDR3 is built from 13 residues. This CDR3 is CASSSGGGNTIYF. Written as DNA, the CDR3 is TGCGCCAGCAGCTCAGGGGGAGGAAACACCATATATTTT.

The chain carries TRBV5-1 and TRBJ2-3; TRBD1 agrees at 7 bases. Germline V gene sequence: CDR1 SGHRS, CDR2 YFSETQ. The CDR3 runs to 14 residues. The V gene end was trimmed by 5 bases and the J gene end by 4 bases; junction bases not matched to a gene: 7. The CDR3 sequence: CASSSRQGADTQYF. CDR3 sequence (DNA): TGCGCCAGCAGTTCACGACAGGGCGCAGATACGCAGTATTTT.

V is TRBV14 and J is TRBJ1-2; D remains unclear. Germline assignment: CDR1 SGHDN and CDR2 FVKESK. Deletions cut 1 base from V and 8 bases from J, with 14 bases between. This CDR3 has 14 residues. The CDR3 reads CASSQGTGEQGYTF. Written as DNA, the CDR3 is TGTGCCAGCAGCCAAGGGACGGGAGAACAGGGCTACACCTTC.

The rearrangement uses TRBV3-1 (or the pseudogene TRBV3-2) and TRBJ2-3; D is possibly TRBD1 (6 bases). Deletions cut 5 bases from V and 5 bases from J, with 17 bases between. Germline loops: CDR1 LGHDT, CDR2 YNNKEL (reference sequence). The CDR3 is 15 residues long. CDR3 sequence (DNA): TGTGCCAGCAGCTCAGTGGGGGCGTGGGGAGATACGCAGTATTTT. This translates into CASSSVGAWGDTQYF.

The chain is built from TRBV7-2 and TRBJ2-3; 8 nucleotides line up with TRBD2. CDR1 is SGHTA and CDR2 is FQGNSA in the germline V gene. The CDR3 is 15 amino acids. Germline trimming cut 5 bases from V and 2 bases from J; bases unmatched to any gene: 6. The CDR3 bases are TGTGCCAGCAGCGGTAGCGGGACCTCCACAGATACGCAGTATTTT. It translates to CASSGSGTSTDTQYF.

The chain links TRBV12-5 to TRBJ2-5; D not resolved. The CDR3 length is 12 residues. CDR1 is LGHNT, CDR2 FRNRAP, per germline. Trimming took off 6 bases at V and 7 bases at J, with 12 bases between the two ends. CDR3 residues: CASGTELGTQYF. DNA for the CDR3: TGTGCTAGTGGGACGGAGCTGGGGACCCAGTACTTC.

This chain links TRBV7-9 with TRBJ2-7; 8 bases are a match to TRBD2. In germline, CDR1 is SEHNR, CDR2 FQNEAQ (reference sequence). The CDR3 has 14 residues. V shed 5 bases and J 2 bases; nucleotides not matched to a gene: 5. CDR3 residues: CASSTSGTTYEQYF. In nucleotides, the CDR3 is TGTGCCAGCAGCACTAGCGGAACGACCTACGAGCAGTACTTC. The whole variable domain, remainder taken from reference TRBV7-9 and TRBJ2-7, is DTGVSQNPRHKITKRGQNVTFRCDPISEHNRLYWYRQTLGQGPEFLTYFQNEAQLEKSRLLSDRFSAERPKGSFSTLEIQRTEQGDSAMYLCASSTSGTTYEQYFGPGTRLTVT.

The chain recombines TRBV5-1 with TRBJ1-2, with D uncertain. Trimming stripped 0 bases from V and 2 bases from J, with 11 bases between. The CDR3 sequence is 15 residues long. Germline V gives CDR1 SGHRS, CDR2 YFSETQ. CDR3 loop: CASSLGTTLNYGYTF. DNA for the CDR3: TGCGCCAGCAGCTTGGGGACTACCCTAAACTATGGCTACACCTTC.

The rearrangement uses TRBV12-3 or TRBV12-4 and TRBJ2-1; perhaps TRBD1 as D (5 bases). V dropped 7 bases and J dropped 10 bases, with 14 bases sitting between them. The CDR3 is 12 amino acids. The CDR3 nucleotides are TGTGCCAGCAATTTGGGGCAGGGAGAGCAGTTCTTC. The encoded protein is CASNLGQGEQFF.

The chain joins TRBV5-6 to TRBJ2-1; D remains ambiguous. V shed 3 bases and J shed 7 bases, with 11 bases lying between them. The germline gives CDR1 SGHDT, CDR2 YYEEEE. The CDR3 contains 13 residues. CDR3 loop: CASSYTRWNEQFF. In nucleotides, the CDR3 is TGTGCCAGCAGCTATACTCGTTGGAATGAGCAGTTCTTC. Full variable domain (missing parts from reference TRBV5-6 and TRBJ2-1): DAGVTQSPTHLIKTRGQQVTLRCSPKSGHDTVSWYQQALGQGPQFIFQYYEEEERQRGNFPDRFSGHQFPNYSSELNVNALLLGDSALYLCASSYTRWNEQFFGPGTRLTVL.

The chain is built from TRBV12-5 and TRBJ2-3, with D possibly matching TRBD1 (6 bases). The germline gives CDR1 LGHNT, CDR2 FRNRAP. V dropped 3 bases and J dropped 0 bases, with 10 bases sitting between them. The CDR3 runs to 15 residues. The CDR3 is CASGLGQSSTDTQYF. Here the CDR3 DNA reads TGTGCTAGTGGTTTAGGACAGTCGAGCACAGATACGCAGTATTTT.

This clone has only one observation. The rearrangement links TRBV5-4 to TRBJ2-7, with D hard to call. CDR3 length: 15 residues. V lost 3 bases and J lost 3, with 16 bases in between. CDR1 is SGHNT, CDR2 YYREEE, per germline (reference sequence). The CDR3, as DNA: TGTGCCAGCAGCTCACCCCACCTGTTAGACTACGAGCAGTACTTC. This translates into CASSSPHLLDYEQYF.

V usage is TRBV19 and J usage is TRBJ1-1; D unclear. The germline V gene encodes CDR1 LNHDA and CDR2 SQIVND (reference sequence). The CDR3 has 14 residues. Trimming cost V 1 base and J 4 bases, with 10 bases left between them. The CDR3 protein is CASSIAPPFTEAFF. The DNA of the CDR3 is TGTGCCAGTAGTATAGCCCCCCCATTCACTGAAGCTTTCTTT.

The CDR3 nucleotides read TGTGCCAGCATCCTCACTGTAGGGAGCTCCTACGAGCAGTACTTC. Protein product: CASILTVGSSYEQYF. V gene TRBV6-5 combines with J gene TRBJ2-7; tentatively, D is TRBD2 (5 bases). The V gene's germline CDR1 is MNHEY and CDR2 SVGAGI. This CDR3 is built from 15 residues. The V end was cut by 7 bases, the J end by 0 bases, with 16 bases between.

The chain uses TRBV19 and TRBJ2-5, with 9 positions matching TRBD2. V shed 5 bases and J 4 bases; nucleotides not matched to a gene: 5. This CDR3 spans 14 amino acids. CDR1 and CDR2 from the germline V gene are LNHDA and SQIVND (reference sequence). The CDR3 coding sequence is TGTGCCAGTAGTGAAGGGACTAGCAGAGAGACCCAGTACTTC. This gives the protein CASSEGTSRETQYF.

V gene TRBV11-3 combines with J gene TRBJ2-1, with 8 bases identical to TRBD2. The V and J ends lost 3 bases and 4 bases, in that order; junction bases with no gene match: 2. CDR3 length: 14 residues. Germline lookup yields CDR1 SGHNT and CDR2 YENEEA. Written as DNA, the CDR3 is TGTGCCAGCAGCTTGAGCGGGAGTTACAATGAGCAGTTCTTC. This encodes CASSLSGSYNEQFF.

There are a few counts of this clone. A read error may account for a junction end that differs from germline. The chain carries TRBV7-7 and TRBJ1-5, with 9 bases matching TRBD1. The germline CDR1 and CDR2 sequences are SSHAT and FNYEAQ (reference sequence). The CDR3 has 20 residues. The CDR3 DNA sequence: TGTGCTAGCAGCTCCCATGCACACAGGGGGCGGAAAGAAAGGAATCAGCCCCAGCATTTT. Translation: CASSSHAHRGRKERNQPQHF.

This chain joins TRBV12-3 or TRBV12-4 and TRBJ1-5; D possibly corresponds to TRBD1 (5 bases). Trimming removed 5 bases at V and 11 bases at J, with 16 bases between. This CDR3 contains 13 residues. Here the CDR3 reads CASSDVTAQAQHF. CDR3 coding DNA: TGTGCCAGCAGTGACGTGACAGCCCAAGCCCAGCATTTT.